The source of this T cell receptor (beta chain) is a study of blood T cell repertoires in COVID-19. Across the whole study: COVID-19 samples collected from the United States, Italy and Spain covered acute and convalescent phases.

Original handling: Cell counts per sample came from amplifying reference gene primers. The method was immunoSEQ multiplex PCR; TCRdb's version includes in-frame clones alone and lacks a portion of them. D and trimming come from the DNA, and the V and J calls and clone size come from that table. The table records about 140,000 clones, about 83% of them present only once. Germline CDR1 MNHEY, CDR2 SVGAGI. Trimming stripped 10 bases from V and 5 bases from J, with 17 bases between. The length of the CDR3 is 13 residues. Participants, about 18 to 89 years old, spanned under 25 US areas. Participant-given clinical history determined each cohort assignment.

The receptor was derived from a woman between 45 and 60 years old with acute COVID-19. The chain links TRBV6-5 to TRBJ1-2; D is possibly TRBD1 (5 bases). What was sequenced was PBMCs or T cells enriched from blood (not recorded which). The CDR3 bases are TGTGCCACCTTCAACGGGGGTGGGTATGGCTACACCTTC. Amino acids: CATFNGGGYGYTF.